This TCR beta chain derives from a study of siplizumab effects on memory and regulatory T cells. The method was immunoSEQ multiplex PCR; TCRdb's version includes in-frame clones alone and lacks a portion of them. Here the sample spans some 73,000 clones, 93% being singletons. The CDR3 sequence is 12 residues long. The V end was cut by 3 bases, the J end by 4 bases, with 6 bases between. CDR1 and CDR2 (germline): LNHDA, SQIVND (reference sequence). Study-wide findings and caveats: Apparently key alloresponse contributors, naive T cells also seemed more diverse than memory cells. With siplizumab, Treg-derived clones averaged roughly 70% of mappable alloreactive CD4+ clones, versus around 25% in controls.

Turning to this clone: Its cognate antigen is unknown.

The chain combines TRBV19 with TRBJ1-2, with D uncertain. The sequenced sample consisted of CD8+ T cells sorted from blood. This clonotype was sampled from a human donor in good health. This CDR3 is CASSIAAYGYTF. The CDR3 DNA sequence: TGTGCCAGTAGTATTGCAGCCTATGGCTACACCTTC.